Each of the 32 T cell receptor beta chains below was sequenced from the same sample in a study of tissue T cells after allogeneic stem cell transplantation. Data came from immunoSEQ multiplex PCR; TCRdb stores just in-frame clones and leaves some out. The repertoire holds tens of thousands of clones, roughly two thirds seen once, with 0.65% to 0.75% in the top ten. The sequencing sample was made of spleen. These receptors all come from a female BALB/c mouse in good health. For this strain, the MHC haplotype corresponds to H2-d.

Details on this clone: The genes and germline here are from mouse. CDR3 DNA (partial): TGTGCTAGCAGTTTATCGGTTTACACAGAAGTCTTC. Amino acid sequence: CASSLSVYTEVF. Given in full, the CDR3 is CASSLSVYTEVFF. This chain links TRBV29 with TRBJ1-1, with unresolved D. The read falls 1 residue short of the CDR3 end, and the missing part is taken from the germline J gene. The germline V and J ends were trimmed by 0 bases and 3 bases, with 5 bases remaining between them. The CDR3 totals 13 residues. Germline CDR1 MSHET, CDR2 SYDVDS.

This clone appeared a single time. Germline and genes here are mouse. Read coverage stops 1 residue before the CDR3 terminus; the germline J gene supplies the remainder. This chain joins TRBV31 and TRBJ2-1; D could derive from TRBD1 or TRBD2 (6 bases each). This CDR3 has 15 amino acids. Per the germline V gene, CDR1 is GKSSPN and CDR2 is SITVG. V was trimmed by 0 bases and J by 0 bases, leaving 9 bases between them. This chain's CDR3 is CAWSLGGPNYAEQFF. CDR3 DNA (partial): TGTGCCTGGAGTCTTGGGGGCCCTAACTATGCTGAGCAGTTC.

As to this clone: Here the gene names and germline are mouse. From the germline J gene comes the end of the CDR3, since the read stops 1 residue before it. This chain joins TRBV5 and TRBJ1-4; possibly TRBD1 for D (5 bases). The CDR3 covers 15 residues. V was trimmed by 1 base and J by 0 bases, leaving 6 bases between them. Germline lookup yields CDR1 LGHNA and CDR2 YNLKQL (reference sequence). CDR3 DNA (partial): TGTGCCAGCAGCCAAGGGACATTTTCCAACGAAAGATTATTT. This sequence encodes CASSQGTFSNERLF. The whole CDR3 is CASSQGTFSNERLFF.

In regard to this clone: Germline and genes: mouse. The sequenced fragment ends 1 residue before the CDR3 boundary, so the rest is inferred from the germline J gene. This chain joins TRBV13-3 and TRBJ2-5; 7 bases agree with TRBD2. CDR3 length: 15 amino acids. With V trimmed by 2 bases and J by 2 bases, 5 bases remained unmatched. From germline, CDR1 is NNHDY and CDR2 SYVADS. The part of the CDR3 DNA that was read is TGTGCCAGCAGTGAGGCCTGGGGGTTCCAAGACACCCAGTAC. Protein: CASSEAWGFQDTQY. The full CDR3 is CASSEAWGFQDTQYF.

As regards this clone: Mouse gene names apply. The CDR3 is cut off 1 residue early in the read; its end comes from the germline J gene. This chain links TRBV2 with TRBJ2-7; D call uncertain. There are 9 residues in the CDR3. Germline loops: CDR1 LGHNA, CDR2 YSYQKL. V was clipped by 3 bases and J by 8 bases, with 2 bases between them. The CDR3 is CASSQKQYF. The covered CDR3 bases are TGTGCCAGCAGCCAGAAACAGTAC.

Comments on this clone: The listed genes are named as in mouse. The sequence runs out 1 residue before the end of the CDR3; the remainder is reconstructed from the germline J gene. The V and J genes are TRBV13-2 and TRBJ2-1; a weak D match, TRBD2 (5 bases). CDR3 length: 14 residues. Trimming left V 3 bases short and J 0 bases short, with 7 bases between. From germline, CDR1 is NNHNN and CDR2 SYGAGS (reference sequence). CDR3 bases read: TGTGCCAGCGGTGTTGGGGTTAACTATGCTGAGCAGTTC. It specifies CASGVGVNYAEQF. The whole CDR3 is CASGVGVNYAEQFF.

This clone was recorded a few times. Gene names refer to mouse genes. Incomplete CDR3 DNA: TGTGCCAGCAGTGAAGACAGGGGTTCTGGAAATACGCTCTAT. Translated, it gives CASSEDRGSGNTLY. The CDR3 as a whole reads CASSEDRGSGNTLYF. The chain has TRBV13-1 and TRBJ1-3; TRBD1 agrees at 8 bases. Sequencing ends 1 residue short of the CDR3 end; the germline J gene provides the rest. Per the germline V gene, CDR1 is NSHNY and CDR2 is SYGAGN. CDR3 length: 15 residues. V shed 2 bases and J 0 bases; nucleotides not matched to a gene: 1.

In this sample, this clone turned up a few times. The genes are named according to mouse. The missing CDR3 end, 1 residue past where the read stops, is filled in from the germline J gene. This chain connects TRBV13-2 to TRBJ2-7; D call uncertain. Germline lookup yields CDR1 NNHNN and CDR2 SYGAGS (reference sequence). This CDR3 is built from 12 residues. Deletions cut 0 bases from V and 1 base from J, with 2 bases between. The CDR3 sequence: CASGDASYEQYF. The part of the CDR3 DNA that was read is TGTGCCAGCGGTGATGCATCCTATGAACAGTAC.

Comments on this clone: Gene labels here are mouse ones. The CDR3 extends 1 residue past the end of the read, so its final part is completed from the germline J gene. The J gene is TRBJ2-5, the V gene TRBV31; 9 positions agree with TRBD2. V lost 0 bases to trimming and J lost 1 base; unmatched junction nucleotides: 2. The CDR3 has 15 amino acids. Germline-derived CDR1 and CDR2 are GKSSPN and SITVG. CDR3 DNA (partial): TGTGCCTGGAGTCTCGGACTGGGGTACCAAGACACCCAGTAC. Amino acids: CAWSLGLGYQDTQY. The entire CDR3 reads CAWSLGLGYQDTQYF.

This clone has just a few counts. Gene names follow the mouse nomenclature. The read finishes 1 residue shy of the CDR3 end, and the germline J gene is used to complete it. The V and J genes are TRBV4 and TRBJ2-7; 12 bases match TRBD2. The CDR3 is made up of 14 amino acids. The germline CDR1 and CDR2 sequences are LGHDT and YNNKQL (reference sequence). Trimming at V came to 5 bases and at J to 7 bases, leaving 6 bases not matched to a gene. The DNA read from the CDR3 is TGTGCCAGCAGCCCCCGGGACTGGGGGGAAGAACAGTAC. Protein sequence: CASSPRDWGEEQY. The complete CDR3 protein is CASSPRDWGEEQYF.

On this clone: The gene symbols are mouse symbols. The CDR3 goes on 1 residue after the read ends, and that part is filled in from the germline J gene. This chain links TRBV13-1 with TRBJ1-2, with 7 bases lining up with TRBD1. CDR1 and CDR2 (germline): NSHNY, SYGAGN. Losses at the gene ends were 2 bases for V and 0 bases for J; bases not matched to a gene: 4. The CDR3 covers 15 residues. The part of the CDR3 DNA that was read is TGTGCCAGCAGTGAGGGACAGCATGCAAACTCCGACTACACC. It yields the protein CASSEGQHANSDYT. The whole CDR3 protein is CASSEGQHANSDYTF.

Details on this clone: Gene names denote mouse genes. The sequence runs out 1 residue before the end of the CDR3; the remainder is reconstructed from the germline J gene. This rearrangement joins TRBV4 to TRBJ2-7; 12 nucleotides align to TRBD2. V shed 6 bases, J shed 0 bases, and the junction held 3 bases outside the gene matches. Germline CDR1 reads LGHDT; CDR2 reads YNNKQL (reference sequence). The CDR3 spans 15 residues. The CDR3 is CASSRLGGRSYEQYF. CDR3 DNA, as far as it was read: TGTGCCAGCAGTCGACTGGGGGGGCGCTCCTATGAACAGTAC.

This clone was observed once. Genes and germline come from the mouse. The read is 1 residue too short to cover the CDR3 end, so that end is filled in from the germline J gene. This rearrangement joins TRBV13-3 to TRBJ2-1, with 7 bases lining up with TRBD2. The V segment lost 1 base and the J segment 0 bases; nucleotides outside the gene matches: 1. Germline-derived CDR1 and CDR2 are NNHDY and SYVADS. The CDR3 runs 15 residues. The part of the CDR3 DNA that was read is TGTGCCAGCAGTGATTTGGGGGGTAACTATGCTGAGCAGTTC. Its translation is CASSDLGGNYAEQF. The whole CDR3 is CASSDLGGNYAEQFF.

Comment on this clone: Germline and genes here are mouse. The read finishes 1 residue shy of the CDR3 end, and the germline J gene is used to complete it. The chain combines TRBV19 with TRBJ2-7, with 10 nucleotides matching TRBD2. V trimming: 0 bases; J trimming: 4 bases; junction bases outside the gene matches: 4. Germline V CDR1 and CDR2: FNHDT, SITEND (reference sequence). This CDR3 is built from 15 residues. Here the CDR3 reads CASSIGGLGSYEQYF. The CDR3 bases that were read are TGTGCCAGCAGTATAGGGGGACTGGGGTCTTATGAACAGTAC.

With regard to this clone: Gene and germline names: mouse. The read ends 1 residue early relative to the CDR3; the germline J gene fills the gap. The V and J genes are TRBV1 and TRBJ2-4; 8 positions match TRBD2. The CDR3 has 15 residues. V shed 3 bases, J shed 0 bases, and the junction held 2 bases outside the gene matches. CDR1 is NSQYPW and CDR2 is LRSPGD in the germline V gene (reference sequence). The DNA read from the CDR3 is TGCACCTGCAGTGCGAACTGGGGGAGTCAAAACACCTTGTAC. Encoded protein: CTCSANWGSQNTLY. The whole CDR3 is CTCSANWGSQNTLYF.

Worth noting for this clone: Gene names denote mouse genes. Read sequence stops 1 residue before the CDR3 end, and the germline J gene provides the missing end. This sequence joins TRBV19 and TRBJ1-5, with a possible D match to TRBD1 (6 bases). In germline, CDR1 is FNHDT, CDR2 SITEND (reference sequence). The V end was cut by 1 base, the J end by 6 bases, with 8 bases between. The CDR3 has 13 amino acids. CDR3 protein: CASSISGVQAPLF. The CDR3 DNA, read in part, is TGTGCCAGCAGTATATCAGGGGTCCAGGCTCCGCTT.

Of note for this clone: Gene labels here are mouse ones. Partial CDR3 DNA: TGTGCCAGCAGCCAAAACTGGGGGGTCCAAGACACCCAGTAC. It encodes CASSQNWGVQDTQY. Given in full, the CDR3 is CASSQNWGVQDTQYF. The chain recombines TRBV5 with TRBJ2-5; 9 bases fit TRBD2. The CDR3 extends 1 residue past the end of the read, so its final part is completed from the germline J gene. V trimming: 2 bases; J trimming: 2 bases; junction bases outside the gene matches: 2. The germline gives CDR1 LGHNA, CDR2 YNLKQL (reference sequence). This CDR3 spans 15 amino acids.

Details on this clone: Gene names denote mouse genes. The read falls 1 residue short of the CDR3 end, and the missing part is taken from the germline J gene. This sequence joins TRBV5 and TRBJ2-1; 8 nucleotides agree with TRBD2. The germline gives CDR1 LGHNA, CDR2 YNLKQL (reference sequence). The V and J ends lost 4 bases and 1 base, in that order; junction bases with no gene match: 3. This CDR3 has 15 amino acids. The CDR3 protein is CASSLWGANYAEQFF. Partial CDR3 DNA: TGTGCCAGCAGCCTCTGGGGGGCGAACTATGCTGAGCAGTTC.

Notes on this clone: Each gene name is a mouse one. The read stops 1 residue short of the end of the CDR3; the missing end is completed from the germline J gene. V gene TRBV5 combines with J gene TRBJ2-2, with a weak D call TRBD1 (5 bases). The CDR3 extends over 14 amino acids. V dropped 3 bases and J dropped 0 bases, with 5 bases sitting between them. The germline CDR1 and CDR2 sequences are LGHNA and YNLKQL (reference sequence). The CDR3 sequence: CASSHRANTGQLYF. Incomplete CDR3 DNA: TGTGCCAGCAGCCACAGGGCAAACACCGGGCAGCTCTAC.

As for this clone: The listed genes are named as in mouse. Incomplete CDR3 DNA: TGTGCCAGCAGTTTCGGGGACTGGGGGCAAAACACCTTGTAC. Protein: CASSFGDWGQNTLY. The CDR3 as a whole reads CASSFGDWGQNTLYF. The genes are TRBV14 and TRBJ2-4; 11 bases fit TRBD2. The CDR3 end is not reached by the read, which stops 1 residue before it; the germline J gene fills it in. Unmatched junction bases numbered 1, after V lost 1 base and J lost 3 bases. CDR1 and CDR2 from the germline V gene are SGHDT and FRDEAV. The CDR3 sequence is 15 residues long.

A word on this clone: The gene names given are mouse names. The sequenced CDR3 bases are TGTGCTAGCAGTAGGTACAGGGGGATGGGCTATGCTGAGCAGTTC. It encodes CASSRYRGMGYAEQF. The CDR3 as a whole reads CASSRYRGMGYAEQFF. The chain links TRBV17 to TRBJ2-1; the match to TRBD1 covers 8 bases. From the germline J gene comes the end of the CDR3, since the read stops 1 residue before it. Trimming removed 3 bases from V and 3 bases from J; junction bases left unmatched: 7. CDR1 and CDR2 from the germline V gene are MNHDT and YYDKIL. The CDR3 is made up of 16 amino acids.

Points on this clone: The gene names given are mouse names. The CDR3 loop reads CAWSLRLGGGTGQLYF. Incomplete CDR3 DNA: TGTGCCTGGAGTCTCCGACTGGGGGGCGGGACCGGGCAGCTCTAC. The chain carries TRBV31 and TRBJ2-2; 10 positions agree with TRBD2. The read ends 1 residue shy of where the CDR3 ends; the end is completed using the germline J gene. The CDR3 has 16 residues. J gave up 5 bases and V 0 bases, and 6 bases lay outside the gene matches. Germline-derived CDR1 and CDR2 are GKSSPN and SITVG.

On this clone: Genes and germline come from the mouse. The read finishes 1 residue shy of the CDR3 end, and the germline J gene is used to complete it. This rearrangement joins TRBV29 to TRBJ2-7; 8 bases align to TRBD2. Germline loops: CDR1 MSHET, CDR2 SYDVDS. CDR3 length: 14 amino acids. V was pared by 3 bases and J by 1 base, with 2 bases of the junction left unmatched. The part of the CDR3 DNA that was read is TGTGCTAGCAGTTTCCGGGACTGGTCCTATGAACAGTAC. Residues: CASSFRDWSYEQY. The full-length CDR3 reads as CASSFRDWSYEQYF. The full variable domain, in which reference TRBV29 and TRBJ2-7 provide the parts outside the CDR3, is DMKVTQMPRYLIKRMGENVLLECGQDMSHETMYWYRQDPGLGLQLIYISYDVDSNSEGDIPKGYRVSRKKREHFSLILDSAKTNQTSVYFCASSFRDWSYEQYFGPGTRLTVL.

Note on this clone: Genes and germline are mouse. The CDR3 end is not reached by the read, which stops 1 residue before it; the germline J gene fills it in. V is TRBV13-1 and J is TRBJ2-4; 7 bases fit TRBD2. CDR1 NSHNY and CDR2 SYGAGN come from the germline V gene. This CDR3 contains 12 residues. Trimming removed 1 base from V and 7 bases from J; junction bases left unmatched: 0. The CDR3 region is CASSDLGDTLYF. The covered CDR3 bases are TGTGCCAGCAGTGATCTGGGGGACACCTTGTAC.

This clone was counted only a few times. The germline and genes are mouse ones. CDR3 DNA, as far as it was read: TGTGCCAGCAGTATAGGGGGGAGCTCCTATGAACAGTAC. It codes for CASSIGGSSYEQY. The full CDR3 reads CASSIGGSSYEQYF. The chain uses TRBV19 and TRBJ2-7; possibly TRBD1 or TRBD2 for D (5 bases each). Sequencing ends 1 residue short of the CDR3 end; the germline J gene provides the rest. The germline V gene has CDR1 FNHDT and CDR2 SITEND (reference sequence). This CDR3 region has 14 residues. Trimming stripped 0 bases from V and 0 bases from J, with 7 bases between.

Regarding this clone: The gene symbols are mouse symbols. The missing CDR3 end, 1 residue past where the read stops, is filled in from the germline J gene. This chain uses TRBV5 with TRBJ1-4; the D gene is possibly TRBD1 (5 bases). The CDR3 is made up of 16 amino acids. Germline CDR1 reads LGHNA; CDR2 reads YNLKQL (reference sequence). The V and J ends lost 2 bases and 1 base respectively, with 11 bases between them. Partial CDR3 DNA: TGTGCCAGCAGCCAAATTCTTACAGGTTCCAACGAAAGATTATTT. This sequence encodes CASSQILTGSNERLF. The CDR3 as a whole reads CASSQILTGSNERLFF.

On this clone itself: Gene names and germline refer to mouse. The missing CDR3 end, 1 residue past where the read stops, is filled in from the germline J gene. The rearrangement links TRBV19 to TRBJ2-2; 7 bases fit TRBD1. CDR1 FNHDT and CDR2 SITEND come from the germline V gene (reference sequence). CDR3 size: 14 residues. Germline trimming cut 4 bases from V and 1 base from J; bases unmatched to any gene: 1. The CDR3: CASSGTVNTGQLYF. The CDR3 bases that were read are TGTGCCAGCAGTGGGACAGTAAACACCGGGCAGCTCTAC.

Notes on this clone: Genes here carry mouse names. The read gets to within 1 residue of the CDR3 end, and the germline J gene fills in the rest. V is TRBV13-1 and J is TRBJ2-5; the D gene is possibly TRBD2 (6 bases). This CDR3 has 13 amino acids. V lost 2 bases and J 5 bases, leaving 9 bases between the germline ends. Germline V gene sequence: CDR1 NSHNY, CDR2 SYGAGN. The CDR3 DNA, read in part, is TGTGCCAGCAGTGAGGGGACTCTAGACACCCAGTAC. Its translation: CASSEGTLDTQY. The entire CDR3 reads CASSEGTLDTQYF.

As for this clone: Gene names refer to mouse genes. The CDR3 end lies 1 residue beyond the end of the read and is filled in from the germline J gene. V usage is TRBV13-1 and J usage is TRBJ1-1; D gene ambiguous. From germline, CDR1 is NSHNY and CDR2 SYGAGN. V was shortened by 1 base and J by 5 bases, with 0 bases between the two germline ends. The CDR3 covers 10 residues. CDR3 amino acids: CASSDTEVFF. The CDR3 bases that were read are TGTGCCAGCAGTGATACAGAAGTCTTC.

Regarding this clone: Mouse names are used for the genes. Read data end 1 residue before the CDR3 end; the end is taken from the germline J gene. J is TRBJ2-3 and V is TRBV20; D not certain. This CDR3 spans 14 amino acids. Trimming left V 1 base short and J 0 bases short, with 8 bases between. CDR1 and CDR2 (germline): GFQATS, STVNSAI. The CDR3 sequence is CGARVRDSAETLYF. CDR3 DNA (partial): TGTGGTGCTAGGGTTAGGGATAGTGCAGAAACGCTGTAT.

This clone was recorded a few times. These gene names are mouse names. Coverage ceases 1 residue before the CDR3 finishes, and the germline J gene fills in the end. V usage is TRBV20 and J usage is TRBJ1-3, with D possibly TRBD1 on 6 matching bases. V was clipped by 4 bases and J by 0 bases, with 7 bases between them. CDR3 size: 13 residues. Germline CDR1 reads GFQATS; CDR2 reads STVNSAI. CDR3 DNA (partial): TGTGGTGCTAAACAGGGTTCTGGAAATACGCTCTAT. Protein: CGAKQGSGNTLY. The whole CDR3 sequence is CGAKQGSGNTLYF.

In the case of this clone: Mouse germline and gene names are used. The CDR3 end is not reached by the read, which stops 1 residue before it; the germline J gene fills it in. V usage is TRBV13-1 and J usage is TRBJ1-1, with TRBD1 identical over 8 bases. This CDR3 contains 11 residues. Germline lookup yields CDR1 NSHNY and CDR2 SYGAGN. After removal of 5 bases from V and 7 bases from J, the junction contained 1 base not matched to a gene. CDR3 in amino acids: CASRQGVEVFF. The CDR3 DNA, read in part, is TGTGCCAGCAGACAGGGGGTAGAAGTCTTC.